The 32 T cell receptor beta chains presented below share a single source sample, sequenced in a study of shared clonotypes between healthy human individuals. Assay used: immunoSEQ multiplex PCR; TCRdb lists only in-frame clones, some missing. The sample has over a million clones; around 74% are singletons. Sequenced material: memory CD4+ T cells sorted from blood. Subset specified: CD45RA-negative fraction. These receptors originate from a young man in good health.

The chain employs TRBV6-5 and TRBJ2-1; TRBD2 matches at 7 bases. This CDR3 comprises 15 residues. In germline, CDR1 is MNHEY, CDR2 SVGAGI. V dropped 6 bases and J dropped 2; count of bases not matched to a gene: 7. As DNA, the CDR3 is TGTGCCAGCAGCACCACTAGCGCGACCTACAATGAGCAGTTCTTC. It is translated as CASSTTSATYNEQFF.

This chain links TRBV10-3 with TRBJ1-1, with D unresolved. V lost 4 bases and J 5 bases, leaving 11 bases between the germline ends. The CDR3 length is 13 residues. CDR1 is ENHRY and CDR2 is SYGVKD in the germline V gene. CDR3 DNA sequence: TGTGCCATCAGTGGGGAAAGGCGGACTGAAGCTTTCTTT. It yields the protein CAISGERRTEAFF.

The V call is TRBV19, the J call TRBJ1-5, with D possibly matching TRBD1 (6 bases). Germline lookup yields CDR1 LNHDA and CDR2 SQIVND (reference sequence). The CDR3 consists of 16 residues. V lost 7 bases and J lost 2, with 18 bases in between. The CDR3 sequence: CASTLYRGAGNQPQHF. Here the CDR3 DNA reads TGTGCCAGTACCCTCTACCGGGGGGCTGGCAATCAGCCCCAGCATTTT.

The chain has TRBV9 and TRBJ2-1; tentatively, D is TRBD1 (6 bases). Germline-derived CDR1 and CDR2 are SGDLS and YYNGEE. The CDR3 runs to 15 residues. V shed 5 bases and J shed 2 bases, with 14 bases lying between them. The CDR3 loop is CASSATGNTYNEQFF. Here the CDR3 DNA reads TGTGCCAGCAGTGCAACAGGGAACACCTACAATGAGCAGTTCTTC.

The V call is TRBV7-2, the J call TRBJ2-1, with 7 positions matching TRBD2. V dropped 4 bases and J dropped 3; count of bases not matched to a gene: 3. The CDR3 extends over 14 amino acids. CDR1 is SGHTA and CDR2 is FQGNSA in the germline V gene. This CDR3 is CASSSRTSYNEQFF. The CDR3 DNA sequence: TGTGCCAGCAGCTCGCGGACTAGCTACAATGAGCAGTTCTTC.

The rearrangement joins TRBV7-2 to TRBJ2-5, with a possible D match to TRBD2 (6 bases). CDR1 SGHTA and CDR2 FQGNSA come from the germline V gene. This CDR3 has 12 amino acids. V was cut by 4 bases and J by 11 bases, with 14 bases left in between. The CDR3 nucleotides read TGTGCCAGCAGCTCCCAGCGGGTGGGGCAGTACTTC. It specifies CASSSQRVGQYF.

The rearrangement uses TRBV2 and TRBJ1-2; the match to TRBD1 covers 9 bases. The CDR3 is made up of 14 amino acids. After removal of 8 bases from V and 8 bases from J, the junction contained 12 bases not matched to a gene. Germline assignment: CDR1 SNHLY and CDR2 FYNNEI. The CDR3 protein is CASVGTTGTGGYTF. The CDR3 nucleotides are TGTGCCAGCGTGGGGACTACCGGGACAGGGGGCTACACCTTC.

V usage is TRBV11-2 and J usage is TRBJ2-7; D is unclear. V was clipped by 5 bases and J by 2 bases, with 19 bases between them. The CDR3 is 16 amino acids. Germline CDR1 reads SGHAT; CDR2 reads FQNNGV. CDR3: CASSGPPGAAAYEQYF. CDR3 DNA sequence: TGTGCCAGCAGCGGCCCCCCCGGCGCAGCAGCCTACGAGCAGTACTTC.

This rearrangement joins TRBV7-3 to TRBJ2-1, with D possibly called TRBD1 or TRBD2 (5 bases each). CDR1 and CDR2 (germline): SGHTA, FQGTGA. V shed 5 bases and J shed 11 bases, with 25 bases lying between them. The CDR3 loop spans 16 amino acids. This CDR3 is CASSIHGGVPAEKQFF. DNA of the CDR3: TGTGCCAGCAGCATCCATGGGGGTGTCCCCGCGGAGAAGCAGTTCTTC.

V usage is TRBV14 and J usage is TRBJ1-6; no definite D call. This CDR3 is built from 15 residues. Germline CDR1 SGHDN, CDR2 FVKESK. V lost 0 bases and J 12 bases, leaving 15 bases between the germline ends. The chain's CDR3 is CASSQDSDAKGPLHF. As DNA, the CDR3 is TGTGCCAGCAGCCAAGACAGTGATGCTAAGGGACCCCTCCACTTT.

This clone was recorded a few times. The identical CDR3 is also encoded by other nucleotide sequences in the sample. The CDR3 bases are TGTGCCAGCTCATCGGACAGGGGAAATCAGCCCCAGCATTTT. This codes for CASSSDRGNQPQHF. The rearrangement joins TRBV18 to TRBJ1-5, with TRBD1 matching over 9 bases. Trimming took 5 bases from V and 4 from J; bases not matched to a gene: 3. The CDR3 loop spans 14 amino acids. Per the germline V gene, CDR1 is KGHSH and CDR2 is LQKENI.

This clone was seen a single time. The chain couples TRBV10-2 to TRBJ2-7; D may be TRBD1 (5 bases). The germline CDR1 and CDR2 sequences are WSHSY and SAAADI. The CDR3 has 14 amino acids. The V end was cut by 0 bases, the J end by 7 bases, with 13 bases between. The CDR3 region has the DNA TGCGCCAGCAGTGAGTCAGGGGCGCTTTATGAGCAGTACTTC. This gives the protein CASSESGALYEQYF.

This clone has only one observation. V is TRBV30 and J is TRBJ1-2; D gene uncertain. This CDR3 spans 14 amino acids. V was clipped by 2 bases and J by 5 bases, with 15 bases between them. Germline CDR1 is GTSNPN and CDR2 is SVGIG (reference sequence). CDR3 coding DNA: TGTGCCTGGAGTCCTTTGGCAGGCCTTTATGGCTACACCTTC. It is translated as CAWSPLAGLYGYTF.

The CDR3 is CASSVFPGTGGETQYF. For the CDR3, the DNA is TGTGCCAGCAGCGTATTCCCTGGGACAGGGGGCGAGACCCAGTACTTC. The chain recombines TRBV9 with TRBJ2-5, with 12 bases that match TRBD1. With V trimmed by 1 base and J by 5 bases, 6 bases remained unmatched. Per the germline V gene, CDR1 is SGDLS and CDR2 is YYNGEE. There are 16 residues in the CDR3.

The genes are TRBV30 and TRBJ1-1; 9 nucleotides align to TRBD1. The CDR3 spans 14 residues. Germline V gene data show CDR1 as GTSNPN and CDR2 as SVGIG (reference sequence). The junction had 3 bases not matched to a gene; V was cut back by 3 bases and J by 1 base. The CDR3 spells CAWSRQGGNTEAFF. The CDR3 DNA reads as TGTGCCTGGAGCCGACAGGGGGGGAACACTGAAGCTTTCTTT.

This sequence joins TRBV5-6 and TRBJ2-7; TRBD2 agrees at 9 bases. This CDR3 spans 14 amino acids. V lost 4 bases to trimming and J lost 2 bases; unmatched junction nucleotides: 4. Germline loops: CDR1 SGHDT, CDR2 YYEEEE. The CDR3 here is CASSRGRAPYEQYF. In nucleotides, the CDR3 is TGTGCCAGCAGCCGCGGGAGGGCTCCCTACGAGCAGTACTTC.

V and J are TRBV11-2 and TRBJ2-5; TRBD1 is a possible D gene (6 bases). The CDR3 consists of 17 residues. V was pared by 5 bases and J by 5 bases, with 24 bases between. Looked up from germline, CDR1 is SGHAT and CDR2 is FQNNGV. The CDR3 nucleotides are TGTGCCAGCAGCCCCACCGGTGGTCAGGGGCGGGCGGAGACCCAGTACTTC. Translated, it gives CASSPTGGQGRAETQYF. The full variable domain, with the rest looked up from reference TRBV11-2 and TRBJ2-5, is EAGVAQSPRYKIIEKRQSVAFWCNPISGHATLYWYQQILGQGPKLLIQFQNNGVVDDSQLPKDRFSAERLKGVDSTLKIQPAKLEDSAVYLCASSPTGGQGRAETQYFGPGTRLLVL.

The rearrangement links TRBV19 to TRBJ2-1, with TRBD1 identical over 8 bases. Losses at the gene ends were 9 bases for V and 7 bases for J; bases not matched to a gene: 11. This CDR3 comprises 14 residues. Germline V lookup: CDR1 LNHDA, CDR2 SQIVND (reference sequence). The CDR3 DNA is TGTGCCAGCTTCGACAGGGGAGCGCAAAATGAGCAGTTCTTC. Translation gives CASFDRGAQNEQFF.

The chain employs TRBV19 and TRBJ1-5; D is perhaps TRBD1 (6 bases). The CDR3 totals 16 residues. Germline lookup yields CDR1 LNHDA and CDR2 SQIVND (reference sequence). Trimming took 5 bases from V and 1 from J, leaving 15 bases between them. Here the CDR3 DNA reads TGTGCCAGTAGTCTAACCCGGACAGACAGCAATCAGCCCCAGCATTTT. Translation gives CASSLTRTDSNQPQHF.

The genes are TRBV14 and TRBJ2-3, with 10 bases lining up with TRBD2. The CDR3 sequence is 16 residues long. Germline V CDR1 and CDR2: SGHDN, FVKESK. The junction had 7 bases not matched to a gene; V was cut back by 1 base and J by 6 bases. CDR3 protein: CASSQGRLAGEDTQYF. DNA for the CDR3: TGTGCCAGCAGCCAAGGGCGGCTAGCGGGAGAGGATACGCAGTATTTT.

Details on this clone: The junction shows a germline mismatch at one end, possibly a read error. The genes are TRBV28 and TRBJ1-1, with TRBD1 matching over 7 bases. CDR3 length: 14 amino acids. Germline V CDR1 and CDR2: MDHEN, SYDVKM. The CDR3 is CASAGDSRNPEAFF. CDR3 nucleotide sequence: TGTGCCAGCGCCGGGGACAGCAGGAACCCTGAAGCTTTCTTT.

J is TRBJ1-4 and V is TRBV5-4; no reliable D call. V shed 0 bases and J shed 6 bases, with 6 bases lying between them. Germline CDR1 is SGHNT and CDR2 is YYREEE (reference sequence). The CDR3 runs to 13 residues. The CDR3 loop is CASSLVTDEKLFF. DNA for the CDR3: TGTGCCAGCAGCTTGGTTACCGATGAAAAACTGTTTTTT.

In its sample, this clone was seen many times. V and J are TRBV27 and TRBJ2-2; possibly TRBD1 for D (5 bases). Germline V gene data show CDR1 as MNHEY and CDR2 as SMNVEV (reference sequence). V was pared by 6 bases and J by 4 bases, with 21 bases between. CDR3 length equals 17 residues. Here the CDR3 DNA reads TGTGCCAGCAGGAGGTCGGACCCCCGAAGGGGCACCGGGGAGCTGTTTTTT. Amino acids: CASRRSDPRRGTGELFF.

This chain links TRBV9 with TRBJ1-1; D remains ambiguous. Trimming removed 0 bases from V and 2 bases from J, with 11 bases in between. The CDR3 is 15 residues long. CDR1 is SGDLS, CDR2 YYNGEE, per germline. CDR3 loop: CASSVGPETNTEAFF. The CDR3 coding sequence is TGTGCCAGCAGCGTAGGTCCAGAAACTAACACTGAAGCTTTCTTT.

Only a few counts were recorded for this clone. The chain combines TRBV5-1 with TRBJ1-6; possibly TRBD1 for D (5 bases). V was trimmed by 2 bases and J by 7 bases, leaving 16 bases between them. The CDR3 runs to 16 residues. CDR1 and CDR2 (germline): SGHRS, YFSETQ. The CDR3 bases are TGCGCCAGCAGCTTCTCCGACAGCACCCCGAATTCACCCCTCCACTTT. Its translation is CASSFSDSTPNSPLHF.

This chain joins TRBV7-8 and TRBJ2-7; 10 positions match TRBD1. Trimming cost V 5 bases and J 4 bases; bases outside gene matches: 5. This CDR3 has 14 residues. Germline CDR1 is SGHVS and CDR2 is FQNEAQ. The CDR3 nucleotides read TGTGCCAGCAGCCTCCGGGACAGGGGTTACGAGCAGTACTTC. The encoded protein is CASSLRDRGYEQYF. Full variable domain (outside the CDR3, taken from reference TRBV7-8 and TRBJ2-7): GAGVSQSPRYKVAKRGQDVALRCDPISGHVSLFWYQQALGQGPEFLTYFQNEAQLDKSGLPSDRFFAERPEGSVSTLKIQRTQQEDSAVYLCASSLRDRGYEQYFGPGTRLTVT.

The gene calls are TRBV19 and TRBJ2-2; no definite D call. This CDR3 region has 15 residues. Per germline, CDR1 LNHDA and CDR2 SQIVND (reference sequence). V was cut by 1 base and J by 6 bases, with 12 bases left in between. CDR3 coding DNA: TGTGCCAGTAGTATAGGTCTGGGGTGGGCCGGGGAGCTGTTTTTT. It specifies CASSIGLGWAGELFF.

This clone occurred a few times. The chain employs TRBV9 and TRBJ2-2; unclear D gene. CDR3 length equals 16 residues. Deletions cut 0 bases from V and 0 bases from J, with 9 bases between. From germline, CDR1 is SGDLS and CDR2 YYNGEE. CDR3 protein: CASSVGPDANTGELFF. The CDR3 DNA reads TGTGCCAGCAGCGTAGGGCCCGACGCGAACACCGGGGAGCTGTTTTTT.

This clone appeared a single time. The J gene is TRBJ2-1, the V gene TRBV10-3; 8 bases fit TRBD2. The V gene's germline CDR1 is ENHRY and CDR2 SYGVKD. V gave up 2 bases and J gave up 7 bases; unmatched junction bases: 7. The CDR3 is made up of 15 amino acids. This chain's CDR3 is CAISEGVSGVNEQFF. For the CDR3, the DNA is TGTGCCATCAGTGAGGGGGTTAGCGGGGTAAATGAGCAGTTCTTC.

The chain uses TRBV6-5 and TRBJ1-2; D ambiguous. Trimming removed 7 bases from V and 6 bases from J, with 18 bases in between. The CDR3 totals 14 residues. The germline gives CDR1 MNHEY, CDR2 SVGAGI. The CDR3 region has the DNA TGTGCCAGCATCAAAAATTCGAGAAGTGATGGCTACACCTTC. Protein product: CASIKNSRSDGYTF.

The chain combines TRBV4-3 with TRBJ2-3; no reliable D call. Trimming removed 2 bases at V and 4 bases at J, with 4 bases between. The germline V gene has CDR1 LGHNA and CDR2 YSLEER. The CDR3 consists of 12 residues. In nucleotides, the CDR3 is TGCGCCAGCAGCCAATCGCCAGATACGCAGTATTTT. Protein sequence: CASSQSPDTQYF.

This sequence joins TRBV19 and TRBJ1-1; D unclear. This CDR3 comprises 14 residues. V was cut by 2 bases and J by 0 bases, with 7 bases left in between. Germline-derived CDR1 and CDR2 are LNHDA and SQIVND (reference sequence). CDR3 region: CASSISAMNTEAFF. DNA of the CDR3: TGTGCCAGTAGTATATCCGCGATGAACACTGAAGCTTTCTTT. The variable domain in full, with the rest retrieved from reference TRBV19 and TRBJ1-1, is DGGITQSPKYLFRKEGQNVTLSCEQNLNHDAMYWYRQDPGQGLRLIYYSQIVNDFQKGDIAEGYSVSREKKESFPLTVTSAQKNPTAFYLCASSISAMNTEAFFGQGTRLTVV.